Below are 14 T cell receptor beta chains sequenced from a single sample in a study of blood T cell repertoires in COVID-19. Method: immunoSEQ multiplex PCR; TCRdb's copy keeps in-frame clones and lacks some. The table shows fewer than 700,000 clones, with roughly nine tenths occurring only once. The sample consisted of peripheral blood. Receptors were obtained from a woman in her forties or fifties with COVID-19, enrolled during active disease.

The chain carries TRBV29-1 and TRBJ1-1; TRBD1 aligns across 8 bases. The CDR3 length is 12 residues. V shed 4 bases and J 3 bases; nucleotides not matched to a gene: 1. Germline values: CDR1 SQVTM, CDR2 ANQGSEA. CDR3 loop: CSVGTGHTEAFF. CDR3 bases: TGCAGCGTTGGGACAGGGCACACTGAAGCTTTCTTT.

The chain uses TRBV1 and TRBJ2-3; the table's D call, TRBD1, was not checked against the DNA. TRBV1 is a recognized pseudogene. The length of the CDR3 is 16 residues. In DNA form, the CDR3 reads TGCACCAGCAGCCACCAGGGGACCATTCCTAAGGATACGCAGTATTTT. This codes for CTSSHQGTIPKDTQYF.

The V and J genes are TRBV10-3 and TRBJ1-6; weak D call: TRBD1 (5 bases). V was clipped by 2 bases and J by 13 bases, with 12 bases between them. Per germline, CDR1 ENHRY and CDR2 SYGVKD. The length of the CDR3 is 13 residues. The CDR3 nucleotides are TGTGCCATCAGTGAGAGGGCGGAGGGGCCCCTCCACTTT. Translating gives CAISERAEGPLHF.

The CDR3: CATSKIGNQPQHF. CDR3 coding DNA: TGTGCCACCAGTAAGATCGGGAATCAGCCCCAGCATTTT. The chain employs TRBV24-1 and TRBJ1-5; D gene uncertain. Germline assignment: CDR1 KGHDR and CDR2 SFDVKD. The V gene lost 6 bases and the J gene lost 4 bases, with 9 bases spanning the gap. The CDR3 is made up of 13 amino acids.

This clone appeared many times. The V gene is TRBV3-1 (or the pseudogene TRBV3-2), the J gene TRBJ1-2; TRBD1 is a possible D gene (5 bases). Germline V gives CDR1 LGHDT, CDR2 YNNKEL (reference sequence). V was pared by 1 base and J by 10 bases, with 10 bases between. The CDR3 totals 12 residues. CDR3: CASSQGQTPYTF. CDR3 in DNA: TGTGCCAGCAGCCAAGGACAGACCCCCTACACCTTC.

The chain carries TRBV5-8 and TRBJ1-5; TRBD1 might be the D (6 bases). V gave up 0 bases and J gave up 7 bases, with 8 bases separating them. This CDR3 is 13 amino acids long. Germline values: CDR1 SGHTS, CDR2 YDEGEE. CDR3 sequence (DNA): TGTGCCAGCAGCTTGGGGGGGCTCCAGCCCCAGCATTTT. It yields the protein CASSLGGLQPQHF.

This chain connects TRBV5-1 to TRBJ1-4, with D perhaps matching TRBD1 (5 bases). The CDR3 is made up of 16 amino acids. In germline, CDR1 is SGHRS, CDR2 YFSETQ. Deletions cut 2 bases from V and 2 bases from J, with 13 bases between. CDR3 sequence: CASSFAGGDTNEKLFF. CDR3 in DNA: TGCGCCAGCAGCTTCGCCGGGGGGGACACTAATGAAAAACTGTTTTTT.

V is TRBV5-4 and J is TRBJ1-1; D unresolved. The CDR3 is 14 amino acids. Trimming left V 1 base short and J 1 base short, with 8 bases between. Germline V gives CDR1 SGHNT, CDR2 YYREEE (reference sequence). The CDR3: CASSLNSQNTEAFF. The CDR3 region has the DNA TGTGCCAGCAGCTTGAACAGCCAGAACACTGAAGCTTTCTTT.

The chain carries TRBV4-1 and TRBJ1-1, with a weak D call TRBD1 (6 bases). CDR1 and CDR2 (germline): MGHRA, YSYEKL. Trimming took off 6 bases at V and 1 base at J, with 15 bases between the two ends. The CDR3 has 15 amino acids. CDR3: CASSSGQGTNTEAFF. The CDR3 nucleotides are TGCGCCAGCAGTTCTGGGCAGGGGACGAACACTGAAGCTTTCTTT.

The V and J genes are TRBV12-3 or TRBV12-4 and TRBJ1-1; D is unclear. Trimming cost V 7 bases and J 5 bases, with 11 bases left between them. The CDR3 sequence is 12 residues long. This chain's CDR3 is CASKKDETEAFF. CDR3 coding DNA: TGTGCCAGCAAGAAAGATGAGACTGAAGCTTTCTTT.

This sequence joins TRBV7-9 and TRBJ2-2; D ambiguous. V was shortened by 1 base and J by 7 bases, with 10 bases between the two germline ends. Germline-derived CDR1 and CDR2 are SEHNR and FQNEAQ (reference sequence). CDR3 length: 14 amino acids. The CDR3 nucleotides are TGTGCCAGCAGCTTAGAAGGTGGGCTCGGGGAGCTGTTTTTT. This gives the protein CASSLEGGLGELFF.

The CDR3: CASSSGRGAVMNTEAFF. Written as DNA, the CDR3 is TGCGCCAGCAGCTCTGGACGGGGGGCCGTGATGAACACTGAAGCTTTCTTT. This sequence joins TRBV5-1 and TRBJ1-1; D might be TRBD1 (6 bases). Trimming took off 3 bases at V and 0 bases at J, with 18 bases between the two ends. The germline V gene has CDR1 SGHRS and CDR2 YFSETQ. CDR3 size: 17 residues.

V is TRBV5-1 and J is TRBJ1-4; no clear D. Germline V gene data show CDR1 as SGHRS and CDR2 as YFSETQ. Trimming left V 5 bases short and J 2 bases short, with 10 bases between. This CDR3 contains 14 residues. The CDR3: CASRVGGTNEKLFF. CDR3 sequence (DNA): TGCGCCAGCAGGGTTGGAGGGACTAATGAAAAACTGTTTTTT.

This clone was seen a handful of times. The chain is built from TRBV28 and TRBJ1-2; no clear D gene. The CDR3 is made up of 14 amino acids. Germline V gene lookup returns CDR1 MDHEN and CDR2 SYDVKM. V was trimmed by 5 bases and J by 5 bases, leaving 15 bases between them. The CDR3 DNA is TGTGCCAGCAGTCCCCCGGGAACAGTTTATGGCTACACCTTC. It translates to CASSPPGTVYGYTF.